The 20 T cell receptor beta chains below come from one sample, sequenced in a study of T cell repertoires in cytomegalovirus infection. TCRdb ran MiXCR on the reads and lists one entry per CDR3 protein. The data show about 470,000 distinct CDR3 sequences, roughly 43% seen once. Their antigen targets remain unknown. Here the sequenced sample was cultured PBMCs, taken from culture after CMV antigen stimulation. Every receptor here comes from a human donor in good health (CMV status not recorded). Some clones in this sample may be carry-over from other donors' samples.

In this sample, this clonotype turned up a few times. The V and J genes are TRBV7-8 and TRBJ2-5, with D maybe TRBD1 (5 bases). V was clipped by 0 bases and J by 10 bases, with 18 bases between them. Germline V gene lookup returns CDR1 SGHVS and CDR2 FQNEAQ. The CDR3 sequence is 15 residues long. CDR3 nucleotide sequence: TGTGCCAGCAGCTTAGCCCGGGTACCCCTCAGGGTCCAGTACTTC. It specifies CASSLARVPLRVQYF.

The chain employs TRBV5-4 and TRBJ2-2; D is possibly TRBD1 or TRBD2 (5 bases each). With 5 bases removed from V and 5 bases from J, the gap between germline ends came to 16 bases. CDR1 and CDR2 from the germline V gene are SGHNT and YYREEE (reference sequence). The CDR3 is made up of 15 amino acids. The DNA for the CDR3 is TGTGCCAGCAGACCAGACAGCGGAGTGACCGGGGAGCTGTTTTTT. Protein: CASRPDSGVTGELFF.

The chain is built from TRBV10-3 and TRBJ1-5; 8 nucleotides align to TRBD1. CDR3 length: 14 residues. CDR1 is ENHRY, CDR2 SYGVKD, per germline. J gave up 4 bases and V 3 bases, and 2 bases lay outside the gene matches. CDR3 coding DNA: TGTGCCATCAGTGAACAGGGGGTAAATCAGCCCCAGCATTTT. Its translation: CAISEQGVNQPQHF.

This clonotype has a handful of counts. The chain couples TRBV10-3 to TRBJ2-2, with 10 positions matching TRBD2. CDR3 length: 16 residues. V shed 6 bases, J shed 4 bases, and the junction held 8 bases outside the gene matches. CDR1 is ENHRY and CDR2 is SYGVKD in the germline V gene. CDR3 protein: CAIRAGTSVRTGELFF. CDR3 bases: TGTGCCATCAGAGCCGGGACTAGCGTCCGCACCGGGGAGCTGTTTTTT.

This chain connects TRBV5-1 to TRBJ2-6; 7 bases fit TRBD2. Trimming took 1 base from V and 2 from J; bases not matched to a gene: 9. CDR1 is SGHRS, CDR2 YFSETQ, per germline. CDR3 size: 18 residues. CDR3 sequence reads: CASSLLAGVMAGANVLTF. CDR3 nucleotides: TGCGCCAGCAGCTTGCTGGCGGGAGTAATGGCTGGGGCCAACGTCCTGACTTTC.

This CDR3 is CASSSDVEVPSRYEQYF. The CDR3 bases are TGTGCCAGCAGCTCGGACGTAGAGGTCCCCTCTCGGTACGAGCAGTACTTC. The gene calls are TRBV7-2 and TRBJ2-7; D is unresolved. The germline V gene has CDR1 SGHTA and CDR2 FQGNSA. V gave up 4 bases and J gave up 4 bases, with 23 bases separating them. The CDR3 contains 17 residues.

The rearrangement uses TRBV19 and TRBJ2-1, with TRBD2 matching over 14 bases. The CDR3 covers 17 residues. Unmatched junction bases numbered 7, after V lost 7 bases and J lost 2 bases. The germline CDR1 and CDR2 sequences are LNHDA and SQIVND (reference sequence). The CDR3 is CASKETSGRAPYNEQFF. The CDR3 DNA is TGTGCCAGTAAGGAGACTAGCGGGAGGGCCCCCTACAATGAGCAGTTCTTC.

This clonotype was detected only once. For the CDR3, the DNA is TGTGCCAGCAGTGACCTAGCGGCGATCAAAAACATTCAGTACTTC. Translating it yields CASSDLAAIKNIQYF. The V call is TRBV2, the J call TRBJ2-4, with 7 bases that match TRBD2. V dropped 3 bases and J dropped 3; count of bases not matched to a gene: 5. Germline CDR1 SNHLY, CDR2 FYNNEI. This CDR3 has 15 amino acids.

This clonotype was seen a few times. J is TRBJ1-2 and V is TRBV7-6; D is unclear. The CDR3 is 17 residues long. Trimming took 5 bases from V and 4 from J, leaving 23 bases between them. Germline lookup yields CDR1 SGHVS and CDR2 FNYEAQ. CDR3 bases: TGTGCCAGCAGCCCAAAATTCGGGGTTGACTTAAGCTATGGCTACACCTTC. This sequence encodes CASSPKFGVDLSYGYTF. The whole variable domain, filled in from reference TRBV7-6 and TRBJ1-2, reads GAGVSQSPRYKVTKRGQDVALRCDPISGHVSLYWYRQALGQGPEFLTYFNYEAQQDKSGLPNDRFSAERPEGSISTLTIQRTEQRDSAMYRCASSPKFGVDLSYGYTFGSGTRLTVV.

This chain joins TRBV7-2 and TRBJ1-1; a possible D gene is TRBD1 (5 bases). Between the trimmed V and J ends, which lost 5 bases and 6 bases, there was a span of 19 bases. Germline-derived CDR1 and CDR2 are SGHTA and FQGNSA. CDR3 length: 15 amino acids. CDR3 DNA sequence: TGTGCCAGCAGCCCCCGACAGTTTTTCTTCTCTGAAGCTTTCTTT. Translating it yields CASSPRQFFFSEAFF.

This chain joins TRBV7-2 and TRBJ1-2; D perhaps matches TRBD1 (5 bases). CDR1 is SGHTA and CDR2 is FQGNSA in the germline V gene. This CDR3 spans 15 amino acids. Trimming removed 3 bases at V and 3 bases at J, with 14 bases between. The CDR3, as DNA: TGTGCCAGCAGCTTTGTACCGAGGACACACTATGGCTACACCTTC. Translating gives CASSFVPRTHYGYTF.

The V and J genes are TRBV4-1 and TRBJ1-5; D is unresolved. The CDR3 spans 13 residues. V lost 8 bases and J lost 3, with 11 bases in between. Germline V gives CDR1 MGHRA, CDR2 YSYEKL. Here the CDR3 DNA reads TGCGCCAGCGCAGAGAGACACAATCAGCCCCAGCATTTT. It codes for CASAERHNQPQHF.

The genes are TRBV18 and TRBJ2-1, with TRBD1 matching over 8 bases. Trimming at V came to 2 bases and at J to 2 bases, leaving 2 bases not matched to a gene. CDR3 length equals 15 residues. Germline assignment: CDR1 KGHSH and CDR2 LQKENI. The CDR3 region is CASSPETGAYNEQFF. CDR3 DNA: TGTGCCAGCTCACCAGAGACAGGGGCCTACAATGAGCAGTTCTTC.

The CDR3 loop reads CASANYTQYF. The CDR3 DNA reads as TGTGCCAGCGCCAATTATACGCAGTATTTT. This rearrangement joins TRBV7-8 to TRBJ2-3; no reliable D call. Germline V CDR1 and CDR2: SGHVS, FQNEAQ. The V gene lost 8 bases and the J gene lost 7 bases, with 7 bases spanning the gap. The length of the CDR3 is 10 residues.

This clonotype was seen a few times. The rearrangement links TRBV7-2 to TRBJ1-2, with D possibly TRBD1 on 6 matching bases. V shed 6 bases and J shed 6 bases, with 14 bases lying between them. Looked up from germline, CDR1 is SGHTA and CDR2 is FQGNSA. CDR3 size: 13 residues. The CDR3 DNA is TGTGCCAGCAGTCCATCGACAGGAAATGGCTACACCTTC. This translates into CASSPSTGNGYTF.

This clonotype showed up just a few times. This chain joins TRBV30 and TRBJ1-1; weak D call: TRBD1 (6 bases). Trimming stripped 4 bases from V and 7 bases from J, with 10 bases between. This CDR3 comprises 11 residues. CDR1 is GTSNPN, CDR2 SVGIG, per germline (reference sequence). CDR3 sequence reads: CAWKGTREAFF. Here the CDR3 DNA reads TGTGCCTGGAAAGGGACACGTGAAGCTTTCTTT.

The J gene is TRBJ1-2, the V gene TRBV7-9; D perhaps matches TRBD1 (5 bases). CDR3 length equals 12 residues. Germline V gene sequence: CDR1 SEHNR, CDR2 FQNEAQ (reference sequence). Trimming stripped 5 bases from V and 7 bases from J, with 11 bases between. The CDR3 sequence: CASSPRAGGYTF. In DNA, the CDR3 is TGTGCCAGCAGCCCCAGGGCTGGTGGCTACACCTTC.

This chain links TRBV7-2 with TRBJ2-3; no reliable D call. The ends were cut back, 3 bases at V and 6 bases at J, with 16 bases in the middle. There are 15 residues in the CDR3. Germline V lookup: CDR1 SGHTA, CDR2 FQGNSA. The CDR3 is CASSFGSGAQDTQYF. In DNA, the CDR3 is TGTGCCAGCAGCTTTGGATCCGGAGCTCAGGATACGCAGTATTTT. Variable domain in full (rest from reference TRBV7-2 and TRBJ2-3): GAGVSQSPSNKVTEKGKDVELRCDPISGHTALYWYRQSLGQGLEFLIYFQGNSAPDKSGLPSDRFSAERTGGSVSTLTIQRTQQEDSAVYLCASSFGSGAQDTQYFGPGTRLTVL.

This clonotype was counted a single time. The CDR3 is CASSIYTGTSDKNEQFF. The CDR3 DNA is TGTGCCAGTAGTATTTATACCGGGACTAGCGATAAGAATGAGCAGTTCTTC. This chain links TRBV19 with TRBJ2-1, with TRBD2 identical over 10 bases. The CDR3 extends over 17 amino acids. Trimming cost V 3 bases and J 7 bases; bases outside gene matches: 12. Germline-derived CDR1 and CDR2 are LNHDA and SQIVND (reference sequence).

The CDR3 region has the DNA TGCAGCGTTGATCTAGCGGGGTACTACAATGAGCAGTTCTTC. Residues: CSVDLAGYYNEQFF. The rearrangement joins TRBV29-1 to TRBJ2-1, with 9 bases that match TRBD2. The germline V gene has CDR1 SQVTM and CDR2 ANQGSEA. Losses at the gene ends were 3 bases for V and 3 bases for J; bases not matched to a gene: 3. The CDR3 is 14 residues long.